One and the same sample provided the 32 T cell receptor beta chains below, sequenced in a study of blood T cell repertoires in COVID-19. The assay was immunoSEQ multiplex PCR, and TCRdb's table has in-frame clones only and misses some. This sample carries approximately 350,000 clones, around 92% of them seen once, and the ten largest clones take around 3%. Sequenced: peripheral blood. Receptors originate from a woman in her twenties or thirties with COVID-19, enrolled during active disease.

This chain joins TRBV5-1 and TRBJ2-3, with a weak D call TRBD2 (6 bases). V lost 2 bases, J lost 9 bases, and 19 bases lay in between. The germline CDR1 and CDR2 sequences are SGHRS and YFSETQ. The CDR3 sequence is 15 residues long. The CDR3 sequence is CASSFGGYDRYTQYF. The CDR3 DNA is TGCGCCAGCAGCTTCGGGGGTTATGACAGATACACGCAGTATTTT.

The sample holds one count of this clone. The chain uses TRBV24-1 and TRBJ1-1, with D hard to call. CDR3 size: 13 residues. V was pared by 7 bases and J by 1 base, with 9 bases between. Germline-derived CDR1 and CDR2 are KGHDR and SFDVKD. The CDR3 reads CATRTTENTEAFF. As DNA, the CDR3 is TGTGCCACCAGGACAACAGAGAACACTGAAGCTTTCTTT.

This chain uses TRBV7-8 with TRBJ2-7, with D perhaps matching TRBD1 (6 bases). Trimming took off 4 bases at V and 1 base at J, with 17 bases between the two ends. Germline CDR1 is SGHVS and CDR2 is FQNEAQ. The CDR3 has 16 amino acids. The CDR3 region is CASSSTQGIGSYEQYV. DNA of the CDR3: TGTGCCAGCAGCTCTACCCAGGGGATCGGATCCTACGAGCAGTACGTC.

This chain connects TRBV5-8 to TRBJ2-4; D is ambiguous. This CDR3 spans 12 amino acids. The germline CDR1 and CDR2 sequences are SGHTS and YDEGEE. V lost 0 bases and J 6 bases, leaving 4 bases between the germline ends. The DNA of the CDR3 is TGTGCCAGCAGCTTGGCTGTAAACATTCAGTACTTC. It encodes CASSLAVNIQYF. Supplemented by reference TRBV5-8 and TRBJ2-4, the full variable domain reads EAGVTQSPTHLIKTRGQQATLRCSPISGHTSVYWYQQALGLGLQFLLWYDEGEERNRGNFPPRFSGRQFPNYSSELNVNALELEDSALYLCASSLAVNIQYFGAGTRLSVL.

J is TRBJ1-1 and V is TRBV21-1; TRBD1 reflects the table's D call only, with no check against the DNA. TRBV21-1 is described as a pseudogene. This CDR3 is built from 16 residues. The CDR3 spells CASSKLLGQGVTEAFF. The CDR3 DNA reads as TGTGCCAGCAGCAAACTGTTGGGACAGGGAGTGACTGAAGCTTTCTTT.

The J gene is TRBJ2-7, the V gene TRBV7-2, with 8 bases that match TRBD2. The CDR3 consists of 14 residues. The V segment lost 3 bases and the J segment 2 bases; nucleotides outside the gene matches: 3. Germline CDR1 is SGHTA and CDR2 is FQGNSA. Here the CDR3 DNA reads TGTGCCAGCAGCTTGATAGCGGGGACCTACGAGCAGTACGTC. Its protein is CASSLIAGTYEQYV.

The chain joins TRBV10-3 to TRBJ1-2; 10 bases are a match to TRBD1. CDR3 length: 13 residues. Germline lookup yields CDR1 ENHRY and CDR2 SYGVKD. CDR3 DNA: TGTGCACACCGCGGGACAGGGGTCGGTGGCTACACCTTC. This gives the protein CAHRGTGVGGYTF.

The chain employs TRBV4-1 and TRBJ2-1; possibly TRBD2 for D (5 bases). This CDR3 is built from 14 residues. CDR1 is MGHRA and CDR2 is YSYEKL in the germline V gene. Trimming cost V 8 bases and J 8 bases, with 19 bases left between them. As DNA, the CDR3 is TGCGCCAGCGGCTTCCGGGCTAGCACCTATGAGCAGTTCTTC. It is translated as CASGFRASTYEQFF.

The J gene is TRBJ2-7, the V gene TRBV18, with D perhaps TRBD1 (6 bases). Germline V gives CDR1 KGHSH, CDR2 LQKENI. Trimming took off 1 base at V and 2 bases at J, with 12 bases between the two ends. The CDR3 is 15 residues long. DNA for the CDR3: TGTGCCAGCTCACCACGCTCAGGGGCCGCCTACGAGCAGTACTTC. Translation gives CASSPRSGAAYEQYF.

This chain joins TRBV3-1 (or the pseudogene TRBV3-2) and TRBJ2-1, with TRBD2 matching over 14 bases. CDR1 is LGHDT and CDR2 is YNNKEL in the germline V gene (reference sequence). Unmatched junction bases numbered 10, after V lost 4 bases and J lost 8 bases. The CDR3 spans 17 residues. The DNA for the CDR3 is TGTGCCAGCAGCCCCCTCGGGACTAGCGGGAGTATGGATGAGCAGTTCTTC. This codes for CASSPLGTSGSMDEQFF.

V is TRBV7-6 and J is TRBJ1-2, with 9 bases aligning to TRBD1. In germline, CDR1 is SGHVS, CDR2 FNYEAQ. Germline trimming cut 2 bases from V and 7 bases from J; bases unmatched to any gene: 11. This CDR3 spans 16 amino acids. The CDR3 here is CASSLSPGQGYSGYTF. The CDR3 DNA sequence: TGTGCCAGCAGCTTATCACCGGGACAGGGTTATAGTGGCTACACCTTC. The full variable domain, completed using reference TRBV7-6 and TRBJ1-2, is GAGVSQSPRYKVTKRGQDVALRCDPISGHVSLYWYRQALGQGPEFLTYFNYEAQQDKSGLPNDRFSAERPEGSISTLTIQRTEQRDSAMYRCASSLSPGQGYSGYTFGSGTRLTVV.

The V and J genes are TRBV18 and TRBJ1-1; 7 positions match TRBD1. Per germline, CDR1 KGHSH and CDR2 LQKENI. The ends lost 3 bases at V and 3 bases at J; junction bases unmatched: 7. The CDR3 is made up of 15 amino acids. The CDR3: CASSPMEGADTEAFF. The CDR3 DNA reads TGTGCCAGCTCACCGATGGAGGGGGCGGACACTGAAGCTTTCTTT.

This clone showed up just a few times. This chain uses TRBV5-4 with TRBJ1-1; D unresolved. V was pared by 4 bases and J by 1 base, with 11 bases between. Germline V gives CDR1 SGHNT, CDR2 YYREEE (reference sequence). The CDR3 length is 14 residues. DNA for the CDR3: TGTGCCAGCAGCGGAATCGCGGCGAACACTGAAGCTTTCTTT. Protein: CASSGIAANTEAFF.

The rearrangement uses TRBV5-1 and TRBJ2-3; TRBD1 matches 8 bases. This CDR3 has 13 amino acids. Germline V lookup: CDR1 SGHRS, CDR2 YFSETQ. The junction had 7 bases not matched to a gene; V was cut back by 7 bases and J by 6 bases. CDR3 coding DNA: TGCGCCAGCTCAATGGACAGGGTGGATACGCAGTATTTT. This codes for CASSMDRVDTQYF.

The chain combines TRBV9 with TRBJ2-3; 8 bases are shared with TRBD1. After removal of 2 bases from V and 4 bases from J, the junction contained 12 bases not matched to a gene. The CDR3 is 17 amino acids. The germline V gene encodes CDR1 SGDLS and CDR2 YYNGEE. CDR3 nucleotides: TGTGCCAGCAGCGTCCCCACGACAGGGGAAGGCGCAGATACGCAGTATTTT. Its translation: CASSVPTTGEGADTQYF.

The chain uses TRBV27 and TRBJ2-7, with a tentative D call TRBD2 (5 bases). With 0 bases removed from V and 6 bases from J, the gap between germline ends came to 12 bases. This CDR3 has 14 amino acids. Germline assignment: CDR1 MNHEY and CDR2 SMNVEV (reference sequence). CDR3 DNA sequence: TGTGCCAGCAGTTTATCCGGACTTAACGGCGAGCAGTACGTC. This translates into CASSLSGLNGEQYV.

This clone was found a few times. The CDR3 nucleotides are TGCGCCAGCAGCCCCCCTGGGCCCTACAATGAGCAGTTCTTC. This sequence encodes CASSPPGPYNEQFF. V gene TRBV5-1 combines with J gene TRBJ2-1; D remains unclear. The CDR3 runs 14 residues. Germline loops: CDR1 SGHRS, CDR2 YFSETQ. V shed 4 bases and J shed 2 bases, with 10 bases lying between them.

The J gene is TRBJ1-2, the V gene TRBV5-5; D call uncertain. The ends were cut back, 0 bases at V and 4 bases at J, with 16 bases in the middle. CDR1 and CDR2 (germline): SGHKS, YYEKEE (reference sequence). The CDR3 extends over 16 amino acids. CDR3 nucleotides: TGTGCCAGCAGCTTGGGAGGGCTCCGGGAGCGCTATGGCTACACCTTC. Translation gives CASSLGGLRERYGYTF.

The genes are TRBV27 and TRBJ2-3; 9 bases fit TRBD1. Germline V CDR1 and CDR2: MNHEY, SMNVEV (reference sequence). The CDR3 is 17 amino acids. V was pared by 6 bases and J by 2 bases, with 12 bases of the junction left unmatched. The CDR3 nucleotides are TGTGCCAGCAGCCCTACCCGGGACAGGGAGGTCACAGATACGCAGTATTTT. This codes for CASSPTRDREVTDTQYF.

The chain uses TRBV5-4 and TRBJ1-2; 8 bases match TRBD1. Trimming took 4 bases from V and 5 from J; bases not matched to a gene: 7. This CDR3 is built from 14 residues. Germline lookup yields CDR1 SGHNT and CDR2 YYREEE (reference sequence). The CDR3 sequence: CASSVWTGSYGYTF. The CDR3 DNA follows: TGTGCCAGCAGCGTTTGGACAGGGTCGTATGGCTACACCTTC.

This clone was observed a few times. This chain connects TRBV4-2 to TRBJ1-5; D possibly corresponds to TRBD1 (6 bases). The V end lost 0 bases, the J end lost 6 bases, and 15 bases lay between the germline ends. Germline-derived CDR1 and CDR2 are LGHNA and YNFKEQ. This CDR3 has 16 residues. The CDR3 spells CASSQEPGGGGQPQHF. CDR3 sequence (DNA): TGTGCCAGCAGCCAAGAACCCGGGGGCGGGGGTCAGCCCCAGCATTTT.

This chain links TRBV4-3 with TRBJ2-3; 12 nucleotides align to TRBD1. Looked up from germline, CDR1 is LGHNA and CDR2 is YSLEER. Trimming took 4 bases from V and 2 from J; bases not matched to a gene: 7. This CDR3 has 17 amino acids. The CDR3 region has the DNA TGCGCCAGCAGCCGAGGGACAGGGGGCAAGTACACAGATACGCAGTATTTT. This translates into CASSRGTGGKYTDTQYF.

CDR3 DNA: TGTGCCAGCAGCTTATTTGGGGGGGCAGATCAGCCCCAGCATTTT. This codes for CASSLFGGADQPQHF. This rearrangement joins TRBV7-9 to TRBJ1-5; D perhaps matches TRBD1 (6 bases). Between the trimmed V and J ends, which lost 2 bases and 5 bases, there was a span of 13 bases. The CDR3 totals 15 residues. Looked up from germline, CDR1 is SEHNR and CDR2 is FQNEAQ (reference sequence).

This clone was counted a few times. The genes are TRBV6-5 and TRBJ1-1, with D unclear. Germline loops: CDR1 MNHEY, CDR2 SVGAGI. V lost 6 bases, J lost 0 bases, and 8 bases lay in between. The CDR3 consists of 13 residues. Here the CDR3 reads CASSNSMNTEAFF. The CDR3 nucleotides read TGTGCCAGCAGCAACAGTATGAACACTGAAGCTTTCTTT.

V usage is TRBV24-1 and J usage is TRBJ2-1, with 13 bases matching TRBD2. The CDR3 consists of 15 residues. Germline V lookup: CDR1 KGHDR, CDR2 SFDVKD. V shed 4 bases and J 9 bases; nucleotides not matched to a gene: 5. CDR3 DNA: TGTGCCACCAGTGACCGGAGACTAGCGGGAGGTGAGCAGTTCTTC. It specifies CATSDRRLAGGEQFF.

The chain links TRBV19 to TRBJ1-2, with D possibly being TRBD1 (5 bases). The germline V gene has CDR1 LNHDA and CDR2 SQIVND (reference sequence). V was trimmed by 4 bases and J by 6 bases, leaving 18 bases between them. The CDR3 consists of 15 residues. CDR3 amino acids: CASSTPAGKYDGYTF. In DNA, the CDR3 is TGTGCCAGTAGTACCCCGGCAGGGAAATATGATGGCTACACCTTC.

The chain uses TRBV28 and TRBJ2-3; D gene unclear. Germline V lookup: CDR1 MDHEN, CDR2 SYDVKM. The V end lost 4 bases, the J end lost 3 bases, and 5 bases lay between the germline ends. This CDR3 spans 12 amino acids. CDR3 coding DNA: TGTGCCAGCAGTTCCCGGACAGATACGCAGTATTTT. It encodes CASSSRTDTQYF.

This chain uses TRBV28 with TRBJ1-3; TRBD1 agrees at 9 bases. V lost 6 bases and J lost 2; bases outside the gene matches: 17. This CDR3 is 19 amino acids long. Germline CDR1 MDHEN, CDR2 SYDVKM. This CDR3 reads CASSRLTGTGFDPGNTIYF. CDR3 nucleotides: TGTGCCAGCAGCCGTCTGACCGGGACAGGGTTTGACCCTGGAAACACCATATATTTT.

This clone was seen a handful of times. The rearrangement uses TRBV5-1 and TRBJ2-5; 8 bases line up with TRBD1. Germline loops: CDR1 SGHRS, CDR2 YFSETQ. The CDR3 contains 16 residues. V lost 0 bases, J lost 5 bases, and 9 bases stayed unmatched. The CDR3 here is CASSLGDRGLGETQYF. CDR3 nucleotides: TGCGCCAGCAGCTTGGGCGACAGGGGTCTGGGGGAGACCCAGTACTTC.

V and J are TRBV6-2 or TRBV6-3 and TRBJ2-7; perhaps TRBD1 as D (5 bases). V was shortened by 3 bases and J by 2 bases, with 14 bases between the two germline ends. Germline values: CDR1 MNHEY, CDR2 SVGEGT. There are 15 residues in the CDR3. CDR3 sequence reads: CASSYVSGSTYEQYV. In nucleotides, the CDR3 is TGTGCCAGCAGTTATGTGTCAGGGTCTACCTACGAGCAGTACGTC.

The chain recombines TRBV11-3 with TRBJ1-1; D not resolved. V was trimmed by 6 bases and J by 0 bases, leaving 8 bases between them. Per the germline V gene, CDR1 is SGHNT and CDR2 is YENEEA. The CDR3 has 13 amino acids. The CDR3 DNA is TGTGCCAGCAGTTATGGAGTGAACACTGAAGCTTTCTTT. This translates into CASSYGVNTEAFF. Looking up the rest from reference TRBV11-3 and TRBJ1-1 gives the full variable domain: EAGVVQSPRYKIIEKKQPVAFWCNPISGHNTLYWYLQNLGQGPELLIRYENEEAVDDSQLPKDRFSAERLKGVDSTLKIQPAELGDSAVYLCASSYGVNTEAFFGQGTRLTVV.

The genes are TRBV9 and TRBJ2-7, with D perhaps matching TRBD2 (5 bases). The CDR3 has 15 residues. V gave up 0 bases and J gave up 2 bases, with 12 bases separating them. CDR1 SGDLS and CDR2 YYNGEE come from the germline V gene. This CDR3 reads CASSVEEGGTYEQYF. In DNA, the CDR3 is TGTGCCAGCAGCGTAGAGGAAGGAGGTACCTACGAGCAGTACTTC.